This TCR beta chain originates from a study of T cells in localized non-small cell lung cancer. The table came from immunoSEQ multiplex PCR; TCRdb's copy has only in-frame clones and leaves some out. The sample gives about 1,300 clones, 15% to 20% of which show up once; approximately 7.3% is in the top ten. As concerns this clone: Its target is not known.

Study-level findings and limits: Heterogeneity within the tumor remains possible, as just one region underwent sequencing. Among the tissues sampled, uninvolved adjacent lung had the highest T cell clonality, above tumor. Higher adjacent-lung clonality was associated with shorter survival.

The CDR3 contains 13 residues. Germline V gene sequence: CDR1 MDHEN, CDR2 SYDVKM. Trimming at V came to 1 base and at J to 7 bases, leaving 3 bases not matched to a gene. The rearrangement joins TRBV28 to TRBJ1-2, with 7 bases matching TRBD1. The sequences come from normal lung tissue next to the tumor, collected before any cancer treatment. This clonotype originated in a man aged 35 to 69 with stage I lung adenocarcinoma. In nucleotides, the CDR3 is TGTGCCAGCAGTTTATACCCAGGGGGTGGCTACACCTTC. Translated, it gives CASSLYPGGGYTF.